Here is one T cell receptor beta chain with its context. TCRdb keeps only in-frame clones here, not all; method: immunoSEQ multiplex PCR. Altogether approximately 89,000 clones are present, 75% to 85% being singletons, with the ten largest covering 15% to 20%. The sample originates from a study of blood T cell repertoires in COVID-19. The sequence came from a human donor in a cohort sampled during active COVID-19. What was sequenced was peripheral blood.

CDR3 sequence: CASSQRTGPLNTEAFF. The CDR3 nucleotides read TGTGCCAGCAGCCAAAGGACAGGCCCATTGAACACTGAAGCTTTCTTT. The chain employs TRBV4-2 and TRBJ1-1; 7 nucleotides agree with TRBD1. V lost 2 bases to trimming and J lost 0 bases; unmatched junction nucleotides: 6. Germline V CDR1 and CDR2: LGHNA, YNFKEQ. CDR3 size: 16 residues.